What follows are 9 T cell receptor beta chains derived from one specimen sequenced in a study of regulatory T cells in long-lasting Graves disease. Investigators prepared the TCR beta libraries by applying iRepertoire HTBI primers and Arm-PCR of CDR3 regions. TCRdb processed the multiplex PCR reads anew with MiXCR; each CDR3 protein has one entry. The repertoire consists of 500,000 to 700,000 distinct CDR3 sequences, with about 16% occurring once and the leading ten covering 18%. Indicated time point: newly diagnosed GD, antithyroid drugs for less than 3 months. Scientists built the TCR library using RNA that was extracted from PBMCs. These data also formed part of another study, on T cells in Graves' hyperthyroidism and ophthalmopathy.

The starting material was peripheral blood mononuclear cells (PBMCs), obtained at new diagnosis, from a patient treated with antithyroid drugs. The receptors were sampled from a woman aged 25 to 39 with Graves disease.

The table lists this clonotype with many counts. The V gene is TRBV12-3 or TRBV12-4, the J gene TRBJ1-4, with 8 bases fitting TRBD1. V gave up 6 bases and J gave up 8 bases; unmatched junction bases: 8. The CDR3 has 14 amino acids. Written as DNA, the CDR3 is TGTGCCAGCAGGCTGACAGGGGAGATCGAAAAACTGTTTTTT. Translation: CASRLTGEIEKLFF.

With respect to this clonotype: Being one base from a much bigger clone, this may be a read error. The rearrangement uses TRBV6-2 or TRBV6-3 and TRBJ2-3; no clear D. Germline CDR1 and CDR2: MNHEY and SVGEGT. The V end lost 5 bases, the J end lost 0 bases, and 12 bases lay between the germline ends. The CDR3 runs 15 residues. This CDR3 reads CASSESGRSTDTQYF. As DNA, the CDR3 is TGTGCCAGCAGTGAGTCCGGCCGTAGCACAGATACGCAGTATTTT.

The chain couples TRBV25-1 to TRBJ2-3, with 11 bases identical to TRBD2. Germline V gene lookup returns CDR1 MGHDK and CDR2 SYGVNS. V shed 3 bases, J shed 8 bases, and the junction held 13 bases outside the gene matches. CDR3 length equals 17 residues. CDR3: CASSDPPLAGGSLTQYF. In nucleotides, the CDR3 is TGTGCCAGCAGTGACCCCCCCCTAGCGGGAGGATCCCTTACGCAGTATTTT. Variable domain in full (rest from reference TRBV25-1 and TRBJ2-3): EADIYQTPRYLVIGTGKKITLECSQTMGHDKMYWYQQDPGMELHLIHYSYGVNSTEKGDLSSESTVSRIRTEHFPLTLESARPSHTSQYLCASSDPPLAGGSLTQYFGPGTRLTVL.

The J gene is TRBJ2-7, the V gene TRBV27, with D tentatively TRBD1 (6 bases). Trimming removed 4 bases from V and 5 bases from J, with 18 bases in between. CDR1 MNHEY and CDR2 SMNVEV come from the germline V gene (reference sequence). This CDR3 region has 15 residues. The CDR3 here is CASSSGARPTNEQYF. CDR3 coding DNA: TGTGCCAGCAGTTCAGGGGCGCGACCCACCAACGAGCAGTACTTC.

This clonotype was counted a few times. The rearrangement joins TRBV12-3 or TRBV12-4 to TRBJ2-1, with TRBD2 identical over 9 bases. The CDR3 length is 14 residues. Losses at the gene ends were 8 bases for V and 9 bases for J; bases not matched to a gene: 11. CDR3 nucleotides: TGTGCCAGCGTAAGGAGCGGGAGGATCGGTGAGCAGTTCTTC. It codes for CASVRSGRIGEQFF.

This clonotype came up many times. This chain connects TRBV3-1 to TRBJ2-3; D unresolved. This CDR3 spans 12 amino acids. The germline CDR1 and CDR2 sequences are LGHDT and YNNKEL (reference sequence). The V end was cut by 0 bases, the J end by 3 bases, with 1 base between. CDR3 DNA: TGTGCCAGCAGCCAAGAAACAGATACGCAGTATTTT. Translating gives CASSQETDTQYF.

The CDR3 sequence: CASSLAVGGSSTGELFF. The CDR3, as DNA: TGCGCCAGCAGCTTGGCAGTGGGCGGGAGCAGTACCGGGGAGCTGTTTTTT. This chain uses TRBV5-1 with TRBJ2-2, with TRBD2 matching over 7 bases. The germline V gene has CDR1 SGHRS and CDR2 YFSETQ. Losses at the gene ends were 0 bases for V and 5 bases for J; bases not matched to a gene: 10. The CDR3 has 17 residues.

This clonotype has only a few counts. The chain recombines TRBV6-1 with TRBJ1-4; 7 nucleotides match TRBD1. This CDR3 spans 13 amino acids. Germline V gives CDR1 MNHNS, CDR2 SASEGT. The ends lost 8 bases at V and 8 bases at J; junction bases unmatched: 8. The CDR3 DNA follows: TGTGCCAGCCGCCGACAGGGTAACGAAAAACTGTTTTTT. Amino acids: CASRRQGNEKLFF.

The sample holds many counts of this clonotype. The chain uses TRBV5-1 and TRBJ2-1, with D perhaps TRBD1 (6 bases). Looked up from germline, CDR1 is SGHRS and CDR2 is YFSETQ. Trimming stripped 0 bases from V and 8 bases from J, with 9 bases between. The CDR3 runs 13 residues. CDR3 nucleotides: TGCGCCAGCAGCTTGGACAGGGTGGATGAGCAGTTCTTC. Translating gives CASSLDRVDEQFF.